These 17 T cell receptor beta chains originate from one sample sequenced in a study of CD8 T cells in ankylosing spondylitis (dated by TCRdb to 2016 to 2017). Receptors were amplified or captured by 5' RACE. The listed sequencing device is Illumina HiSeq 2500. TCRdb trimmed public reads at Q25 via fastp, called clones via MiXCR and kept in-frame beta chains. Records with the same CDR3 protein are collapsed into one entry carrying the most frequent genes and DNA. Within this sample are 200,000 to 300,000 distinct CDR3 sequences, with roughly 25% of them counted one time only. Over 0.55% of the sample goes to the ten largest clones. The specimen was blood, either unsorted or a sorted T cell fraction (not recorded which). The receptor set was obtained from a male donor with ankylosing spondylitis or in good health (not recorded which).

As regards this clonotype: The germline gene is not matched at one end of the junction; a read error may be the cause. The V call is TRBV2, the J call TRBJ1-2, with 9 bases aligning to TRBD1. Germline CDR1 is SNHLY and CDR2 is FYNNEI. The CDR3 has 14 amino acids. CDR3 nucleotide sequence: TGTGCCAGCAACTACAGGGGGCTACGCTATGGCTATACCTTC. It encodes CASNYRGLRYGYTF. Drawing the rest from reference TRBV2 and TRBJ1-2, the complete variable domain is EPEVTQTPSHQVTQMGQEVILRCVPISNHLYFYWYRQILGQKVEFLVSFYNNEISEKSEIFDDQFSVERPDGSNFTLKIRSTKLEDSAMYFCASNYRGLRYGYTFGSGTRLTVV.

In its sample, this clonotype was seen a few times. The rearrangement uses TRBV5-5 and TRBJ2-7; the D is unclear. CDR3 length equals 14 residues. Trimming removed 1 base from V and 3 bases from J, with 11 bases in between. CDR1 SGHKS and CDR2 YYEKEE come from the germline V gene (reference sequence). The DNA for the CDR3 is TGTGCCAGCAGCTTGACACCCTCGGACTACGAGCAGTACTTC. This sequence encodes CASSLTPSDYEQYF.

The genes are TRBV20-1 and TRBJ2-1, with D possibly being TRBD1 or TRBD2 (6 bases each). Germline CDR1 is DFQATT and CDR2 is SNEGSKA (reference sequence). Deletions cut 5 bases from V and 4 bases from J, with 18 bases between. The CDR3 spans 15 residues. The CDR3 protein is CSAGRPRGPYNEQFF. For the CDR3, the DNA is TGCAGTGCTGGCCGACCCCGGGGGCCGTACAATGAGCAGTTCTTC.

This chain joins TRBV18 and TRBJ2-7; 7 bases agree with TRBD2. The junction had 2 bases not matched to a gene; V was cut back by 2 bases and J by 4 bases. CDR3 size: 13 residues. Germline CDR1 reads KGHSH; CDR2 reads LQKENI. CDR3 in amino acids: CASSPRRGYEQYF. Written as DNA, the CDR3 is TGTGCCAGCTCACCAAGGCGGGGGTACGAGCAGTACTTC.

This clonotype was picked up a small number of times. The genes are TRBV20-1 and TRBJ1-1; D ambiguous. The CDR3 is 14 amino acids. Deletions cut 0 bases from V and 0 bases from J, with 8 bases between. From germline, CDR1 is DFQATT and CDR2 SNEGSKA (reference sequence). The CDR3 sequence is CSARDLGLNTEAFF. The CDR3 bases are TGCAGTGCTAGAGATTTGGGTCTGAACACTGAAGCTTTCTTT.

This sequence joins TRBV20-1 and TRBJ1-2; 8 nucleotides align to TRBD1. Germline V gene lookup returns CDR1 DFQATT and CDR2 SNEGSKA (reference sequence). Losses at the gene ends were 0 bases for V and 8 bases for J; bases not matched to a gene: 8. This CDR3 comprises 14 residues. CDR3 protein: CSAREPQGAKGYTF. The CDR3 DNA reads as TGCAGTGCTAGAGAGCCTCAGGGGGCTAAAGGCTACACCTTC.

This clonotype was detected only a few times. The chain couples TRBV20-1 to TRBJ2-2, with 12 bases lining up with TRBD1. The V segment lost 1 base and the J segment 6 bases; nucleotides outside the gene matches: 6. The length of the CDR3 is 16 residues. Germline V CDR1 and CDR2: DFQATT, SNEGSKA (reference sequence). The CDR3 spells CSARVWDRGRPGELFF. In DNA form, the CDR3 reads TGCAGTGCTAGAGTTTGGGACAGGGGGCGACCCGGGGAGCTGTTTTTT.

This clonotype has ten or more counts. V usage is TRBV12-3 or TRBV12-4 and J usage is TRBJ2-3; 8 nucleotides line up with TRBD1. Trimming cost V 5 bases and J 6 bases; bases outside gene matches: 7. This CDR3 has 14 amino acids. The CDR3, as DNA: TGTGCCAGCAGTCTCGGACAGGGATACGATACGCAGTATTTT. Translation gives CASSLGQGYDTQYF.

This chain links TRBV12-3 or TRBV12-4 with TRBJ1-1; D is undetermined. Trimming left V 6 bases short and J 5 bases short, with 16 bases between. CDR3 length: 14 residues. CDR3 sequence: CASRPGSTGTEAFF. In nucleotides, the CDR3 is TGTGCCAGCAGACCGGGATCTACCGGTACTGAAGCTTTCTTT.

The V call is TRBV20-1, the J call TRBJ2-2; the D is unclear. Germline CDR1 DFQATT, CDR2 SNEGSKA (reference sequence). Trimming took 0 bases from V and 8 from J, leaving 10 bases between them. This CDR3 is 13 amino acids long. CDR3 in amino acids: CSARDHRLGELFF. CDR3 coding DNA: TGCAGTGCTAGAGATCATCGGTTAGGGGAGCTGTTTTTT.

The chain is built from TRBV6-6 and TRBJ2-2, with TRBD1 as a possible D gene (5 bases). The germline V and J ends were trimmed by 1 base and 7 bases, with 7 bases remaining between them. The CDR3 has 13 residues. Germline loops: CDR1 MNHNY, CDR2 SVGAGI (reference sequence). The CDR3 sequence is CASSYFDSGELFF. DNA of the CDR3: TGTGCCAGCAGTTACTTCGACAGCGGGGAGCTGTTTTTT.

This clonotype has just a few counts. The CDR3 sequence is CASSARGGEQYF. CDR3 in DNA: TGTGCCAGCAGCGCGAGGGGCGGAGAGCAGTACTTC. The V gene is TRBV9, the J gene TRBJ2-7, with D tentatively TRBD1 or TRBD2 (5 bases each). The CDR3 sequence is 12 residues long. V was pared by 3 bases and J by 7 bases, with 11 bases between. Germline V gives CDR1 SGDLS, CDR2 YYNGEE.

The V and J genes are TRBV4-2 and TRBJ2-3, with 9 bases matching TRBD1. The trim removed 0 bases at V and 4 bases at J, leaving 14 bases unmatched. In germline, CDR1 is LGHNA, CDR2 YNFKEQ. This CDR3 has 19 amino acids. The chain's CDR3 is CASSQDSPPGQGGADTQYF. The CDR3 DNA reads as TGTGCCAGCAGCCAAGATTCCCCACCGGGACAGGGAGGCGCAGATACGCAGTATTTT.

Only a few counts were recorded for this clonotype. The chain combines TRBV29-1 with TRBJ2-1; D might be TRBD1 (5 bases). Trimming took 3 bases from V and 8 from J, leaving 14 bases between them. Germline V lookup: CDR1 SQVTM, CDR2 ANQGSEA. The CDR3 spans 13 residues. The CDR3 sequence: CSVDRGSSYEQFF. CDR3 coding DNA: TGCAGCGTTGATAGGGGCTCATCCTATGAGCAGTTCTTC.

The V gene is TRBV20-1, the J gene TRBJ1-2; weak D call: TRBD1 (6 bases). Between the trimmed V and J ends, which lost 5 bases and 12 bases, there was a span of 16 bases. The germline V gene encodes CDR1 DFQATT and CDR2 SNEGSKA (reference sequence). The CDR3 totals 11 residues. The CDR3 nucleotides are TGCAGTGCTCGGTCGGACAGCCGAGACACCTTC. This encodes CSARSDSRDTF.

This clonotype was observed a handful of times. This chain uses TRBV10-3 with TRBJ2-3; TRBD2 is a possible D gene (7 bases). Trimming stripped 7 bases from V and 4 bases from J, with 21 bases between. The germline gives CDR1 ENHRY, CDR2 SYGVKD. The CDR3 totals 16 residues. The CDR3 nucleotides read TGTGCCATCACGGTCCGACGGGGGGCCGCCGCAGATACGCAGTATTTT. Its protein product is CAITVRRGAAADTQYF.

This clonotype showed up just a few times. The chain links TRBV29-1 to TRBJ1-2; tentatively, D is TRBD1 (5 bases). Germline V gives CDR1 SQVTM, CDR2 ANQGSEA. V was clipped by 4 bases and J by 6 bases, with 15 bases between them. The CDR3 extends over 13 amino acids. The CDR3, as DNA: TGCAGCGTTGGGGACTCCAGGGTACATGGCTACACCTTC. Translation: CSVGDSRVHGYTF.